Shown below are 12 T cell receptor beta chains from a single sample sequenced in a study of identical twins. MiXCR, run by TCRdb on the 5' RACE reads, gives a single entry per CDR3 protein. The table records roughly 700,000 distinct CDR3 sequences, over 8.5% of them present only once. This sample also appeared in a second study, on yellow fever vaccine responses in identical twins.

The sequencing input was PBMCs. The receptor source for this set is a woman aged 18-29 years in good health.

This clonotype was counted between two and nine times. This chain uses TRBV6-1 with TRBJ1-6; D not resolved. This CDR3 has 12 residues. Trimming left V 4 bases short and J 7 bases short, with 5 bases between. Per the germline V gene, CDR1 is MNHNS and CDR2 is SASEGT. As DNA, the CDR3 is TGTGCCAGCAGTGTCGCCAATTCACCCCTCCACTTT. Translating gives CASSVANSPLHF.

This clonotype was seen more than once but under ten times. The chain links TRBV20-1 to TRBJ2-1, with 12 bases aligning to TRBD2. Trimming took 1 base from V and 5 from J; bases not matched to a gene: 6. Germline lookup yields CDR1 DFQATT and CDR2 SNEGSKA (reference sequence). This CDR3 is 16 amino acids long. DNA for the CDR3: TGCAGTGCTAGAGGGGCTAGCGGGAGGGCCAACAATGAGCAGTTCTTC. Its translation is CSARGASGRANNEQFF.

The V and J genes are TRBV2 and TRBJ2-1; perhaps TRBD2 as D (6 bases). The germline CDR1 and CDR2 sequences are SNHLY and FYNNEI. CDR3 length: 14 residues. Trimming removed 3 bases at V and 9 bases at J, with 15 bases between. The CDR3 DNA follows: TGTGCCAGCAGTGAGTGGAGGGATACCGGTGAGCAGTTCTTC. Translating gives CASSEWRDTGEQFF. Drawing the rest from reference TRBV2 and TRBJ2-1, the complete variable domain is EPEVTQTPSHQVTQMGQEVILRCVPISNHLYFYWYRQILGQKVEFLVSFYNNEISEKSEIFDDQFSVERPDGSNFTLKIRSTKLEDSAMYFCASSEWRDTGEQFFGPGTRLTVL.

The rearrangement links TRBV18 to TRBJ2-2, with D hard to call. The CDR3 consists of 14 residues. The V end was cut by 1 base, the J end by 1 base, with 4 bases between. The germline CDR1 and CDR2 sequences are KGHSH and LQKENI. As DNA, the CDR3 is TGTGCCAGCTCACCACGACGGAACACCGGGGAGCTGTTTTTT. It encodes CASSPRRNTGELFF.

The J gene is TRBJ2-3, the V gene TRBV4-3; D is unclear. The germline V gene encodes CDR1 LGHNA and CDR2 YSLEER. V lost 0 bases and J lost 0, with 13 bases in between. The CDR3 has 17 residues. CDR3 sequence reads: CASSQDWLDDSTDTQYF. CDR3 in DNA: TGCGCCAGCAGCCAAGATTGGCTGGACGATAGCACAGATACGCAGTATTTT.

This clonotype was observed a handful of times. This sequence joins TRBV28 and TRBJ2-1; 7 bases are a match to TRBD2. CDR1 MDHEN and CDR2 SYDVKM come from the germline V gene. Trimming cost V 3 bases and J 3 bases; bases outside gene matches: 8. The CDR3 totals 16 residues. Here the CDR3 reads CASSFREGWDYNEQFF. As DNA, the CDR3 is TGTGCCAGCAGTTTTAGGGAGGGTTGGGACTACAATGAGCAGTTCTTC.

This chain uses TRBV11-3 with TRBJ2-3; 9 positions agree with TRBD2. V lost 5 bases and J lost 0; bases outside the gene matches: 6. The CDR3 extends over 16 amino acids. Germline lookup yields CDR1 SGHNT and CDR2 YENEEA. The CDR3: CASSPGLAMSTDTQYF. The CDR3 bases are TGTGCCAGCAGCCCAGGACTAGCGATGAGCACAGATACGCAGTATTTT.

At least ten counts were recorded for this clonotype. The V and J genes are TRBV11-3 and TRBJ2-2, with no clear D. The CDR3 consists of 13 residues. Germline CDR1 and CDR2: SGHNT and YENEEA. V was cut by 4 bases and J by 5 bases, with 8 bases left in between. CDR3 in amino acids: CASSSDGTGELFF. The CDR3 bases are TGTGCCAGCAGCTCAGACGGTACCGGGGAGCTGTTTTTT. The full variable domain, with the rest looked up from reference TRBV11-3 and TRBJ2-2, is EAGVVQSPRYKIIEKKQPVAFWCNPISGHNTLYWYLQNLGQGPELLIRYENEEAVDDSQLPKDRFSAERLKGVDSTLKIQPAELGDSAVYLCASSSDGTGELFFGEGSRLTVL.

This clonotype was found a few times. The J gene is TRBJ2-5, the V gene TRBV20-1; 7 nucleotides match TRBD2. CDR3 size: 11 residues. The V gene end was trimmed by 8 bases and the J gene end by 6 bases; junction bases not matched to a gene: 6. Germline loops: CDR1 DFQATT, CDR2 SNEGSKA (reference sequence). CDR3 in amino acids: CSHGTIKTQYF. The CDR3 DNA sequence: TGCAGTCATGGGACTATAAAGACCCAGTACTTC.

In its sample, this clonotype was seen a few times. CDR3 residues: CASRLAGDHTQYF. CDR3 DNA sequence: TGTGCCAGCAGACTAGCGGGAGACCATACGCAGTATTTT. V and J are TRBV25-1 and TRBJ2-3; 11 bases align to TRBD2. CDR1 and CDR2 (germline): MGHDK, SYGVNS. Unmatched junction bases numbered 3, after V lost 6 bases and J lost 7 bases. There are 13 residues in the CDR3. The variable domain in full, completed from reference TRBV25-1 and TRBJ2-3, reads EADIYQTPRYLVIGTGKKITLECSQTMGHDKMYWYQQDPGMELHLIHYSYGVNSTEKGDLSSESTVSRIRTEHFPLTLESARPSHTSQYLCASRLAGDHTQYFGPGTRLTVL.

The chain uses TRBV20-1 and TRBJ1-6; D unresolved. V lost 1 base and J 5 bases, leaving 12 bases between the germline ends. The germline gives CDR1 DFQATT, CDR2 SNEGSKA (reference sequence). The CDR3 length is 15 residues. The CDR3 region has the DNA TGCAGTGCTAGAGCATCGTCGGTTGATAATTCACCCCTCCACTTT. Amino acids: CSARASSVDNSPLHF.

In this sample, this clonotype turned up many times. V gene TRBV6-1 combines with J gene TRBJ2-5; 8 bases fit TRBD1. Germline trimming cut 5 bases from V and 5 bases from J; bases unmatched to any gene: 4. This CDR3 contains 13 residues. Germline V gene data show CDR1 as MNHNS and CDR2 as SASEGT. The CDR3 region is CASSRNRGETQYF. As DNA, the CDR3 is TGTGCCAGCAGTCGCAACAGGGGGGAGACCCAGTACTTC.